A selection of T cell receptor beta chains follows, all from one sample in a study of T cells in Graves' hyperthyroidism and ophthalmopathy. TCRdb processed the multiplex PCR reads anew with MiXCR; each CDR3 protein has one entry. The table lists 600,000 to 900,000 distinct CDR3 sequences, 15% to 20% of them singletons. The material sequenced was blood. The receptors come from a man aged 18-30 years with Graves' hyperthyroidism. Each CDR3 is given with its conserved first and last residue. D genes are given only for firm matches.

D	V	J	length	CDR3
NA	TRBV7-2	TRBJ1-1	13	CASSTQGSTEAFF
NA	TRBV28	TRBJ2-2	15	CASRAALSGTGELFF
TRBD1	TRBV27	TRBJ1-5	15	CASSRQGWSNQPQHF
NA	TRBV20-1	TRBJ2-3	15	CSARSNGFSTDTQYF
NA	TRBV19	TRBJ1-4	14	CASSIWRGIEKLFF
TRBD1	TRBV7-9	TRBJ1-3	15	CASSGSGTAGNTIYF
TRBD1	TRBV2	TRBJ1-1	13	CASTGQDGTEAFF
TRBD1	TRBV6-2/TRBV6-3	TRBJ1-4	17	CASSAGTDTTTNEKLFF
TRBD1	TRBV12-3/TRBV12-4	TRBJ2-1	15	CASILDRGTYNEQFF
NA	TRBV6-1	TRBJ2-7	15	CASSVGIVRVGEQYF
NA	TRBV10-3	TRBJ1-2	14	CAISGTGQRGGYTF
TRBD2	TRBV7-3	TRBJ2-1	15	CASSLIAGPYNEQFF
NA	TRBV27	TRBJ2-1	13	CASSWAGSNEQFF
NA	TRBV24-1	TRBJ2-1	11	CATEAFNEQFF
TRBD2	TRBV6-1	TRBJ2-5	22	CASSGWERPWTSGRLYQETQYF
NA	TRBV4-3	TRBJ2-1	16	CASSQGGGALYNEQFF
NA	TRBV12-5	TRBJ1-5	19	CASGLVQLGGTPGNQPQHF
TRBD2	TRBV7-9	TRBJ2-7	15	CASSGVGLAGYEQYF
TRBD2	TRBV20-1	TRBJ2-1	13	CSAKDTSANEQFF
TRBD1	TRBV29-1	TRBJ2-5	14	CSVEDRDRAPFLYF
TRBD1	TRBV5-8	TRBJ1-1	14	CASSSRGRGPEAFF
NA	TRBV3-1	TRBJ1-3	13	CASSQDLGNTIYF
TRBD1	TRBV30	TRBJ2-7	13	CAWEKTGSYEQYF
NA	TRBV7-3	TRBJ2-5	15	CASSLTTGMQETQYF
NA	TRBV9	TRBJ2-7	13	CASSVKEGYEQYF
TRBD2	TRBV28	TRBJ2-1	14	CASRMVREGLEQFF
NA	TRBV29-1	TRBJ2-2	14	CSVSSGVNTGELFF
TRBD1	TRBV6-1	TRBJ2-5	14	CASRDRRAKETQYF
NA	TRBV10-3	TRBJ2-7	14	CAIRKDSSSYEQYF